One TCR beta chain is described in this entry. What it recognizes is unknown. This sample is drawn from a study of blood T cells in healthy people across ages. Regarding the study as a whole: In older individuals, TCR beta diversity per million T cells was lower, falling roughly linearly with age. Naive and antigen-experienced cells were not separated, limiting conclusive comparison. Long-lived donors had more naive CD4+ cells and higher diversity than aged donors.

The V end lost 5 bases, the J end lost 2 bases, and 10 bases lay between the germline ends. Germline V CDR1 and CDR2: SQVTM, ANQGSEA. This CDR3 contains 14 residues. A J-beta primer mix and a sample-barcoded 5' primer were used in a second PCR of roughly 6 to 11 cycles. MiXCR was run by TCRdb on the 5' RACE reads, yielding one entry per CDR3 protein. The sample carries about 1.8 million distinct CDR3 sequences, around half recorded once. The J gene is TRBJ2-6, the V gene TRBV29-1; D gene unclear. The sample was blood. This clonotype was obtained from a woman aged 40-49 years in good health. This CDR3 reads CSVLQSTGANVLTF. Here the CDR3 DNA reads TGCAGCGTTTTACAGTCGACTGGGGCCAACGTCCTGACTTTC.